These 10 T cell receptor beta chains were all obtained from the same sample, sequenced in a study of CD8+CD57+ T cells in acquired aplastic anemia. The TCR beta profiling, which covered VDJ combination and CDR3 sequence, was carried out using genomic DNA as the template. Via MiXCR, TCRdb re-called the reads, giving one row per CDR3 protein. The sample lists roughly 420,000 distinct CDR3 sequences, under 80% occurring once. The sequencing input was sorted CD4+, CD8+, or CD8+CD57+ T cells (not recorded which) from PBMCs. The source is a human donor in good health, serving as a control.

Of note for this clonotype: At one end the junction does not follow the germline gene, possibly because of a read error. The chain recombines TRBV7-6 with TRBJ2-3, with D possibly being TRBD2 (6 bases). Germline V gene lookup returns CDR1 SGHVS and CDR2 FNYEAQ. The CDR3 is 15 amino acids. As DNA, the CDR3 is TGTGCTAGCAGCTTAGCGGCAGCATTCACAGATACGCAGTATTTT. It translates to CASSLAAAFTDTQYF.

This clonotype came up once. The chain combines TRBV7-6 with TRBJ1-1; TRBD1 is a possible D gene (6 bases). The DNA end favors TRBJ1-2, so the J call may be wrong. CDR1 SGHVS and CDR2 FNYEAQ come from the germline V gene. This CDR3 region has 13 residues. The CDR3 sequence: CASSRPGARGYTF. CDR3 nucleotide sequence: TGTGCCAGCAGCCGCCCAGGGGCGAGGGGATACACCTTC.

This clonotype was seen ten or more times. The chain has TRBV7-2 and TRBJ1-6; the match to TRBD1 covers 9 bases. With V trimmed by 1 base and J by 1 base, 5 bases remained unmatched. In germline, CDR1 is SGHTA, CDR2 FQGNSA. The CDR3 contains 18 residues. The CDR3 nucleotides are TGTGCCAGCAGCTTAGGGGAGGGGACAGGGTCCTATAATTCACCCCTCCACTTT. It codes for CASSLGEGTGSYNSPLHF.

The rearrangement uses TRBV12-5 and TRBJ1-4; D is perhaps TRBD1 (6 bases). The CDR3 contains 13 residues. The germline V gene encodes CDR1 LGHNT and CDR2 FRNRAP. CDR3 nucleotide sequence: TGTGCCAGCAGTCGTGGACAGATTGAAAAACTGTTTTTT. Amino acids: CASSRGQIEKLFF.

Comments on this clonotype: Given the absence of the conserved phenylalanine or tryptophan at the CDR3 end, a read error is likely. It is unclear where the CDR3 begins or ends on the DNA, so no DNA is shown, and the CDR3 is as TCRdb lists it. CDR3: CASSLAPGQGSLY. The V gene is TRBV7-3, the J gene TRBJ2-7; the listed D gene, TRBD1, was not tested against the DNA. CDR1 and CDR2 from the germline V gene are SGHTA and FQGTGA. Ends included, the CDR3 has 13 residues.

About this clonotype itself: The germline gene is not matched at one end of the junction; a read error may be the cause. The chain recombines TRBV7-2 with TRBJ2-3; D not certain. Germline V gives CDR1 SGHTA, CDR2 FQGNSA. The CDR3 covers 14 residues. This chain's CDR3 is CASSSSVRTDTQYF. The CDR3 DNA reads as TGCGCCAGCAGCTCAAGCGTAAGGACAGATACGCAGTATTTT.

Points on this clonotype: Its ends do not fully match the called genes, so a read error is possible. The chain carries TRBV7-3 and TRBJ1-6; no reliable D call. This CDR3 comprises 15 residues. Germline assignment: CDR1 SGHTA and CDR2 FQGTGA. The CDR3 loop reads CATSPTHTDTQYFHF. The CDR3 DNA sequence: TGTGCCACCAGCCCAACTCACACAGATACGCAGTATTTTCACTTT. Full variable domain (remainder filled in from reference TRBV7-3 and TRBJ1-6): GAGVSQTPSNKVTEKGKYVELRCDPISGHTALYWYRQSLGQGPEFLIYFQGTGAADDSGLPNDRFFAVRPEGSVSTLKIQRTERGDSAVYLCATSPTHTDTQYFHFGNGTRLTVT.

The rearrangement joins TRBV2 to TRBJ2-7; D is tentatively TRBD1 or TRBD2 (5 bases each). The CDR3 is 14 residues long. Trimming removed 5 bases from V and 2 bases from J, with 13 bases in between. Looked up from germline, CDR1 is SNHLY and CDR2 is FYNNEI. DNA of the CDR3: TGTGCCAGCAGTACCGGGCGAGGGGCCTACGAGCAGTACGTC. Translation gives CASSTGRGAYEQYV.

The rearrangement links TRBV5-1 to TRBJ1-2; D may be TRBD1 (6 bases). V was clipped by 0 bases and J by 8 bases, with 11 bases between them. The CDR3 extends over 13 amino acids. Per germline, CDR1 SGHRS and CDR2 YFSETQ. The CDR3 here is CASSLAGDRGYTF. CDR3 DNA: TGCGCCAGCAGCTTGGCCGGAGACAGGGGCTACACCTTC.

The table lists this clonotype with a count of one. At one end, the junction sequence differs from germline, possibly due to a read error. The rearrangement joins TRBV7-2 to TRBJ1-2, with no clear D. In germline, CDR1 is SGHTA, CDR2 FQGNSA. This CDR3 has 14 residues. For the CDR3, the DNA is TGTGCCAGCAGCTTTCGAGGGAATCAGCCCCAGCATTCCTTC. Translating gives CASSFRGNQPQHSF.